Given below is one T cell receptor (beta chain) in context. Antigen: not known. This sample was taken from a study of Ad26.COV2.S vaccination and SARS-CoV-2 variants. Produced via immunoSEQ multiplex PCR; TCRdb's table is partial and in-frame only. The sample contains hundreds of thousands of clones, around 89% of which appear only once. Findings and caveats of the study: Spike-specific TCR breadth ran higher among vaccine recipients than placebo recipients.

Germline CDR1 is SGHVS and CDR2 is FNYEAQ. V was pared by 2 bases and J by 2 bases, with 12 bases of the junction left unmatched. The CDR3 loop spans 18 amino acids. Treatment described: 15 to 20 received Ad26.COV2.S at low or high dose, single or two shots; about 5 received placebo; per-sample allocation not given. After the first vaccine or placebo injection, samples were drawn on day 63. The genes are TRBV7-6 and TRBJ2-5; TRBD2 matches 9 bases. The clonotype was recovered from a person between 18 and 65 years old who received the Ad26.COV2.S COVID-19 vaccine or a placebo. Sequencing used peripheral blood, obtained in a trial of Ad26.COV2.S vaccine versus placebo. The CDR3: CASSLLPLSGGNQETQYF. The CDR3 bases are TGTGCCAGCAGCTTACTACCACTTAGCGGGGGCAATCAAGAGACCCAGTACTTC.